This is a list of T cell receptor beta chains from one sample in a study of cytomegalovirus exposure and HLA in healthy donors. Method: immunoSEQ multiplex PCR; TCRdb's copy keeps in-frame clones and lacks some. The sample lists over 200,000 clones; approximately 70% were seen once. Sequencing was carried out using PBMCs. All receptors come from a man between 35 and 55 years old in good health and CMV-seropositive. The CDR3 runs from the conserved cysteine through the conserved F or W. The D gene is left open where the match is weak. For some rows the clone size is stated as once, few or many, or as a class when expanded; others skip it.

CDR3 length: 14; J gene: TRBJ1-5; D gene: -; V gene: TRBV19; clone size: -; CDR3 protein: CASTRWTEDQPQHF; CDR3 DNA: TGTGCCAGTACTCGCTGGACAGAAGATCAGCCCCAGCATTTT
CDR3 length: 19; J gene: TRBJ2-7; D gene: TRBD1; V gene: TRBV14; clone size: -; CDR3 protein: CASSPNRGALETYIDEQYF; CDR3 DNA: TGTGCCAGCAGCCCAAACAGGGGGGCCTTGGAGACTTATATAGACGAGCAGTACTTC
CDR3 length: 15; J gene: TRBJ2-1; D gene: -; V gene: TRBV6-5; clone size: -; CDR3 protein: CASTNGGLQMNEQFF; CDR3 DNA: TGTGCCAGTACAAACGGGGGGCTACAGATGAATGAGCAGTTCTTC
CDR3 length: 16; J gene: TRBJ2-3; D gene: -; V gene: TRBV2; clone size: -; CDR3 protein: CASSQRGRLDTDTQYF; CDR3 DNA: TGTGCCAGCAGCCAAAGGGGGCGACTAGACACAGATACGCAGTATTTT
CDR3 length: 15; J gene: TRBJ2-6; D gene: -; V gene: TRBV19; clone size: -; CDR3 protein: CASSIDREGANVLTF; CDR3 DNA: TGTGCCAGTAGTATAGATCGGGAAGGGGCCAACGTCCTGACTTTC
CDR3 length: 15; J gene: TRBJ2-1; D gene: TRBD2; V gene: TRBV29-1; clone size: -; CDR3 protein: CSVPIAGLSYNEQFF; CDR3 DNA: TGCAGCGTTCCCATAGCGGGCCTCTCCTACAATGAGCAGTTCTTC
CDR3 length: 12; J gene: TRBJ1-5; D gene: -; V gene: TRBV7-8; clone size: -; CDR3 protein: CASSRFGQPQHF; CDR3 DNA: TGTGCCAGCAGCCGGTTCGGGCAGCCCCAGCATTTT
CDR3 length: 15; J gene: TRBJ2-5; D gene: TRBD2; V gene: TRBV4-1; clone size: -; CDR3 protein: CASSLLAGESETQYF; CDR3 DNA: TGCGCCAGCAGCCTACTAGCGGGGGAATCGGAGACCCAGTACTTC
CDR3 length: 14; J gene: TRBJ2-5; D gene: TRBD2; V gene: TRBV5-6; clone size: few; CDR3 protein: CASSTERGGETQYF; CDR3 DNA: TGTGCCAGCAGCACCGAGCGGGGGGGAGAGACCCAGTACTTC
CDR3 length: 16; J gene: TRBJ1-1; D gene: -; V gene: TRBV5-5; clone size: once; CDR3 protein: CASSLGPGPKGTEAFF; CDR3 DNA: TGTGCCAGCAGCCTCGGGCCAGGGCCGAAGGGGACTGAAGCTTTCTTT
CDR3 length: 20; J gene: TRBJ2-2; D gene: TRBD1; V gene: TRBV13; clone size: few; CDR3 protein: CASSPIHPGTGFSDTGELFF; CDR3 DNA: TGTGCCAGCAGCCCCATCCATCCGGGGACAGGGTTCTCGGACACCGGGGAGCTGTTTTTT
CDR3 length: 15; J gene: TRBJ2-2; D gene: TRBD2; V gene: TRBV19; clone size: once; CDR3 protein: CATSRTSGATGELFF; CDR3 DNA: TGTGCCACATCCCGGACTAGCGGGGCCACCGGGGAGCTGTTTTTT
CDR3 length: 15; J gene: TRBJ2-5; D gene: -; V gene: TRBV7-9; clone size: -; CDR3 protein: CASSLATGFRETQYF; CDR3 DNA: TGTGCCAGCAGCTTAGCGACGGGGTTTCGGGAGACCCAGTACTTC
CDR3 length: 15; J gene: TRBJ1-2; D gene: TRBD1; V gene: TRBV6-1; clone size: once; CDR3 protein: CASIPDRGTIYGYTF; CDR3 DNA: TGTGCCAGCATTCCGGACAGGGGGACAATCTATGGCTACACCTTC
CDR3 length: 15; J gene: TRBJ1-3; D gene: -; V gene: TRBV2; clone size: -; CDR3 protein: CASRRTGSSGNTIYF; CDR3 DNA: TGTGCCAGCAGAAGAACAGGATCCTCTGGAAACACCATATATTTT
CDR3 length: 16; J gene: TRBJ2-3; D gene: TRBD2; V gene: TRBV5-6; clone size: -; CDR3 protein: CASSIGLAGPTDTQYF; CDR3 DNA: TGTGCCAGCAGCATCGGACTAGCGGGACCTACAGATACGCAGTATTTT
CDR3 length: 12; J gene: TRBJ2-1; D gene: TRBD2; V gene: TRBV29-1; clone size: -; CDR3 protein: CSVGGAANEQFF; CDR3 DNA: TGCAGCGTCGGGGGGGCGGCCAATGAGCAGTTCTTC
CDR3 length: 15; J gene: TRBJ1-3; D gene: -; V gene: TRBV4-3; clone size: few; CDR3 protein: CASSQGAGPGNTIYF; CDR3 DNA: TGCGCCAGCAGCCAAGGGGCGGGACCTGGAAACACCATATATTTT
CDR3 length: 14; J gene: TRBJ1-2; D gene: TRBD1; V gene: TRBV25-1; clone size: -; CDR3 protein: CASSVGTGAYGYTF; CDR3 DNA: TGTGCCAGCAGTGTAGGGACAGGGGCCTATGGCTACACCTTC
CDR3 length: 13; J gene: TRBJ2-7; D gene: -; V gene: TRBV5-6; clone size: few; CDR3 protein: CASSSGIGYEQYF; CDR3 DNA: TGTGCCAGCAGCTCAGGGATCGGCTACGAGCAGTACTTC
CDR3 length: 17; J gene: TRBJ2-1; D gene: TRBD1; V gene: TRBV5-1; clone size: -; CDR3 protein: CASSSPDDRASYNEQFF; CDR3 DNA: TGCGCCAGCAGCTCGCCAGACGACAGGGCGTCCTACAATGAGCAGTTCTTC
CDR3 length: 15; J gene: TRBJ2-5; D gene: -; V gene: TRBV5-4; clone size: few; CDR3 protein: CASSPTRGFGGEQYF; CDR3 DNA: TGCGCCAGCAGCCCCACACGGGGATTCGGAGGGGAGCAGTACTTC
CDR3 length: 14; J gene: TRBJ1-4; D gene: -; V gene: TRBV6-5; clone size: -; CDR3 protein: CASSPLDSEEKLFF; CDR3 DNA: TGTGCCAGCAGTCCGCTCGACAGTGAGGAAAAACTGTTTTTT
CDR3 length: 14; J gene: TRBJ1-4; D gene: TRBD1; V gene: TRBV2; clone size: -; CDR3 protein: CASSRQGSSEKLFF; CDR3 DNA: TGTGCCAGCAGTAGACAGGGGTCTTCGGAAAAACTGTTTTTT
CDR3 length: 13; J gene: TRBJ2-3; D gene: TRBD1; V gene: TRBV28; clone size: -; CDR3 protein: CASSLGQDDTQYF; CDR3 DNA: TGTGCCAGCAGTTTGGGACAGGACGATACGCAGTATTTT
CDR3 length: 14; J gene: TRBJ2-5; D gene: TRBD1; V gene: TRBV7-3; clone size: -; CDR3 protein: CASSPQGVQETQYF; CDR3 DNA: TGTGCCAGCAGCCCTCAGGGGGTACAAGAGACCCAGTACTTC
CDR3 length: 15; J gene: TRBJ2-1; D gene: TRBD2; V gene: TRBV5-6; clone size: -; CDR3 protein: CASSSTSGGYNEQFF; CDR3 DNA: TGTGCCAGCAGCTCGACTAGCGGGGGATACAATGAGCAGTTCTTC
CDR3 length: 19; J gene: TRBJ1-6; D gene: -; V gene: TRBV4-3; clone size: few; CDR3 protein: CASSQTRVEESSYNSPLHF; CDR3 DNA: TGCGCCAGCAGCCAGACCAGGGTAGAGGAGAGCTCCTATAATTCACCCCTCCACTTT
CDR3 length: 12; J gene: TRBJ1-1; D gene: -; V gene: TRBV29-1; clone size: -; CDR3 protein: CSVAGPGSEAFF; CDR3 DNA: TGCAGCGTTGCTGGCCCTGGCAGTGAAGCTTTCTTT
CDR3 length: 15; J gene: TRBJ2-3; D gene: -; V gene: TRBV7-2; clone size: -; CDR3 protein: CASSHRVSSSDTQYF; CDR3 DNA: TGTGCCAGCAGCCACAGGGTTAGTTCGTCAGATACGCAGTATTTT
CDR3 length: 14; J gene: TRBJ1-2; D gene: -; V gene: TRBV6-5; clone size: -; CDR3 protein: CASSYSWGVDGYTF; CDR3 DNA: TGTGCCAGCAGTTACTCATGGGGCGTCGATGGCTACACCTTC
CDR3 length: 15; J gene: TRBJ2-5; D gene: -; V gene: TRBV5-6; clone size: -; CDR3 protein: CASSLEYRGQETQYF; CDR3 DNA: TGTGCCAGCAGCTTGGAGTATAGGGGGCAAGAGACCCAGTACTTC
CDR3 length: 14; J gene: TRBJ2-2; D gene: -; V gene: TRBV10-3; clone size: few; CDR3 protein: CAISGQANTGELFF; CDR3 DNA: TGTGCCATCAGTGGACAGGCGAACACCGGGGAGCTGTTTTTT
CDR3 length: 15; J gene: TRBJ2-5; D gene: TRBD2; V gene: TRBV15; clone size: -; CDR3 protein: CATSSSGGRLETQYF; CDR3 DNA: TGTGCCACCAGCAGTAGCGGGGGCCGGTTGGAGACCCAGTACTTC
CDR3 length: 15; J gene: TRBJ2-3; D gene: TRBD1; V gene: TRBV27; clone size: -; CDR3 protein: CASSFGRGRADTQYF; CDR3 DNA: TGTGCCAGCAGTTTCGGCAGGGGGCGCGCAGATACGCAGTATTTT
CDR3 length: 15; J gene: TRBJ2-7; D gene: -; V gene: TRBV9; clone size: -; CDR3 protein: CASSVAAGGIYEQYF; CDR3 DNA: TGTGCCAGCAGCGTAGCTGCAGGGGGGATCTACGAGCAGTACTTC
CDR3 length: 15; J gene: TRBJ1-2; D gene: -; V gene: TRBV28; clone size: -; CDR3 protein: CASSLGGVRDYGYTF; CDR3 DNA: TGTGCCAGCAGTTTAGGAGGAGTTAGGGACTATGGCTACACCTTC
CDR3 length: 12; J gene: TRBJ2-7; D gene: -; V gene: TRBV2; clone size: -; CDR3 protein: CAISLFRYEQYF; CDR3 DNA: TGTGCCATTTCACTCTTCCGGTACGAGCAGTACTTC
CDR3 length: 14; J gene: TRBJ1-5; D gene: -; V gene: TRBV7-9; clone size: few; CDR3 protein: CASSLEGAARPQHF; CDR3 DNA: TGTGCCAGCAGCTTAGAAGGGGCCGCCAGGCCCCAGCATTTT
CDR3 length: 14; J gene: TRBJ1-1; D gene: -; V gene: TRBV7-8; clone size: -; CDR3 protein: CASSLGAANTEAFF; CDR3 DNA: TGTGCCAGCAGCTTGGGGGCGGCTAACACTGAAGCTTTCTTT
CDR3 length: 16; J gene: TRBJ2-1; D gene: -; V gene: TRBV28; clone size: -; CDR3 protein: CASSFNGVADYNEQFF; CDR3 DNA: TGTGCCAGCAGTTTCAACGGGGTAGCGGATTACAATGAGCAGTTCTTC
CDR3 length: 14; J gene: TRBJ2-3; D gene: TRBD2; V gene: TRBV13; clone size: few; CDR3 protein: CASSGTSGGDTQYF; CDR3 DNA: TGTGCCAGCAGCGGGACTAGCGGAGGAGATACGCAGTATTTT
CDR3 length: 18; J gene: TRBJ2-7; D gene: TRBD1; V gene: TRBV10-2; clone size: -; CDR3 protein: CASSEYWQGEWGAYEQYF; CDR3 DNA: TGCGCCAGCAGTGAGTACTGGCAGGGGGAGTGGGGAGCCTACGAGCAGTACTTC
CDR3 length: 15; J gene: TRBJ1-5; D gene: TRBD1; V gene: TRBV4-3; clone size: -; CDR3 protein: CASSPGTGVSQPQHF; CDR3 DNA: TGCGCCAGCAGCCCAGGGACAGGGGTCAGTCAGCCCCAGCATTTT
CDR3 length: 17; J gene: TRBJ2-6; D gene: -; V gene: TRBV7-9; clone size: -; CDR3 protein: CASAGVRGPSGANVLTF; CDR3 DNA: TGTGCCAGCGCCGGGGTCCGAGGACCCTCTGGGGCCAACGTCCTGACTTTC
CDR3 length: 15; J gene: TRBJ1-4; D gene: -; V gene: TRBV7-2; clone size: -; CDR3 protein: CASSLALAGDEKLFF; CDR3 DNA: TGTGCCAGCAGCTTAGCCTTGGCGGGGGACGAAAAACTGTTTTTT
CDR3 length: 16; J gene: TRBJ2-7; D gene: TRBD1; V gene: TRBV5-5; clone size: -; CDR3 protein: CASSFEGTALTYEQYF; CDR3 DNA: TGTGCCAGCAGCTTCGAAGGGACAGCGCTTACCTACGAGCAGTACTTC
CDR3 length: 15; J gene: TRBJ2-7; D gene: TRBD1; V gene: TRBV5-6; clone size: -; CDR3 protein: CASSFRDRNSYEQYF; CDR3 DNA: TGTGCCAGCAGCTTTAGGGACAGGAATTCCTACGAGCAGTACTTC